The 28 T cell receptor beta chains presented below share a single source sample, sequenced in a study of prognosis after radiotherapy for stage I lung cancer. CDR3 of TCR beta was amplified from genomic DNA via a two-round multiplex PCR. Primers were specific to each TRBV and TRBJ gene in first-round PCR. Using its own MiXCR run on the multiplex PCR reads, TCRdb lists one record per CDR3 protein. This table has more than 15,000 distinct CDR3 sequences, approximately 50% appearing once. The material sequenced was PBMCs, taken before or after stereotactic body radiation therapy (not recorded which). Source of these receptors: a donor of 50 years or more with non-small cell lung cancer.

This clonotype was found many times. The chain employs TRBV2 and TRBJ2-3; a weak D match, TRBD2 (6 bases). Germline loops: CDR1 SNHLY, CDR2 FYNNEI. The CDR3 extends over 14 amino acids. V was pared by 4 bases and J by 0 bases, with 8 bases between. The CDR3 bases are TGTGCCAGCAGTGTTGCGGGGAGCACAGATACGCAGTATTTT. Its translation: CASSVAGSTDTQYF.

This clonotype was seen just once. This sequence joins TRBV3-1 and TRBJ1-1, with D possibly matching TRBD1 (5 bases). CDR1 and CDR2 from the germline V gene are LGHDT and YNNKEL (reference sequence). The V and J ends lost 3 bases and 1 base respectively, with 12 bases between them. The CDR3 length is 15 residues. The CDR3 spells CASSQAGTENTEAFF. DNA of the CDR3: TGTGCCAGCAGCCAGGCCGGGACGGAGAACACTGAAGCTTTCTTT.

This clonotype occurred once. It may be a read error: a sequence one base away is much more abundant. This is likely a read error, given that the CDR3 carries no conserved phenylalanine or tryptophan at its end. The chain is built from TRBV29-1 and TRBJ2-1; TRBD2 aligns across 13 bases. V lost 4 bases to trimming and J lost 10 bases; unmatched junction nucleotides: 4. Germline assignment: CDR1 SQVTM and CDR2 ANQGSEA. CDR3 length: 13 residues. The CDR3 region is CSVVGLAGEEQFS. In DNA, the CDR3 is TGCAGCGTTGTCGGACTAGCGGGAGAAGAGCAGTTCTCC.

This rearrangement joins TRBV7-3 to TRBJ2-1; D unresolved. Looked up from germline, CDR1 is SGHTA and CDR2 is FQGTGA. V lost 1 base and J 8 bases, leaving 9 bases between the germline ends. This CDR3 spans 13 amino acids. CDR3 region: CASSLMWRDEQFF. CDR3 DNA sequence: TGTGCCAGCAGCTTAATGTGGCGTGATGAGCAGTTCTTC.

The CDR3 here is CASSPDPTDTQYF. CDR3 nucleotides: TGCGCCAGCAGCCCCGATCCCACAGATACGCAGTATTTT. V is TRBV5-1 and J is TRBJ2-3; D is unresolved. V dropped 4 bases and J dropped 2 bases, with 8 bases sitting between them. This CDR3 has 13 residues. CDR1 and CDR2 from the germline V gene are SGHRS and YFSETQ.

The chain recombines TRBV6-2 or TRBV6-3 with TRBJ1-1; D uncertain. From germline, CDR1 is MNHEY and CDR2 SVGEGT. The CDR3 runs to 15 residues. With 9 bases removed from V and 2 bases from J, the gap between germline ends came to 19 bases. In DNA, the CDR3 is TGTGCCAGTCAAGCTGCAGCGGACGGCAACACTGAAGCTTTCTTT. Translated: CASQAAADGNTEAFF.

The gene calls are TRBV6-2 or TRBV6-3 and TRBJ2-7; D unclear. Germline CDR1 MNHEY, CDR2 SVGEGT. The CDR3 covers 14 residues. The V end lost 0 bases, the J end lost 6 bases, and 12 bases lay between the germline ends. In DNA form, the CDR3 reads TGTGCCAGCAGTTACTCTTCAGGTAGGGCCGAGCAGTACTTC. This gives the protein CASSYSSGRAEQYF.

This CDR3 is CASSRQASTGELFF. The CDR3 nucleotides are TGTGCCAGCAGTCGACAGGCCAGCACCGGGGAGCTGTTTTTT. The rearrangement joins TRBV7-2 to TRBJ2-2, with D perhaps matching TRBD1 (6 bases). The CDR3 extends over 14 amino acids. CDR1 SGHTA and CDR2 FQGNSA come from the germline V gene. Trimming cost V 6 bases and J 4 bases, with 12 bases left between them.

CDR3 nucleotides: TGTGCCAGCAGCTTTCCCCTGTTTGGCTACACCTTC. Its protein product is CASSFPLFGYTF. The chain joins TRBV13 to TRBJ1-2; no firm D call. V was cut by 3 bases and J by 7 bases, with 9 bases left in between. Germline V gives CDR1 PRHDT, CDR2 FYEKMQ (reference sequence). The CDR3 has 12 amino acids. The full variable domain, its missing parts supplied by reference TRBV13 and TRBJ1-2, is AAGVIQSPRHLIKEKRETATLKCYPIPRHDTVYWYQQGPGQDPQFLISFYEKMQSDKGSIPDRFSAQQFSDYHSELNMSSLELGDSALYFCASSFPLFGYTFGSGTRLTVV.

This clonotype has ten or more counts. V usage is TRBV7-8 and J usage is TRBJ2-1; 9 bases fit TRBD2. From germline, CDR1 is SGHVS and CDR2 FQNEAQ. Trimming removed 3 bases from V and 3 bases from J; junction bases left unmatched: 6. The CDR3 spans 16 residues. The CDR3 loop reads CASSFGGLAFYNEQFF. In DNA, the CDR3 is TGTGCCAGCAGCTTTGGGGGACTAGCTTTCTACAATGAGCAGTTCTTC.

This clonotype was detected many times. The V call is TRBV4-1, the J call TRBJ1-4, with unresolved D. The V and J ends lost 1 base and 8 bases respectively, with 14 bases between them. Germline CDR1 and CDR2: MGHRA and YSYEKL. The CDR3 totals 15 residues. The CDR3 DNA sequence: TGCGCCAGCAGCCAAGGACCGACCCAAGACGAAAAACTGTTTTTT. It codes for CASSQGPTQDEKLFF.

This chain joins TRBV28 and TRBJ1-1, with 7 positions matching TRBD1. CDR1 MDHEN and CDR2 SYDVKM come from the germline V gene. J gave up 0 bases and V 5 bases, and 9 bases lay outside the gene matches. The CDR3 is 16 amino acids. This CDR3 reads CASSPGTVEMNTEAFF. CDR3 coding DNA: TGTGCCAGCAGTCCCGGGACAGTAGAGATGAACACTGAAGCTTTCTTT.

Remarks on this clonotype: It is likely a read error: a sequence one base away is far more abundant. This chain connects TRBV3-1 to TRBJ2-7, with 8 positions matching TRBD2. Germline V gene lookup returns CDR1 LGHDT and CDR2 YNNKEL (reference sequence). The junction had 14 bases not matched to a gene; V was cut back by 0 bases and J by 7 bases. The CDR3 spans 17 residues. The CDR3 is CASSQDSRTSRVNEQYF. The CDR3 DNA is TGTGCCAGCAGCCAAGATTCACGGACTAGCAGGGTGAATGAGCAGTACTTC.

This rearrangement joins TRBV12-3 or TRBV12-4 to TRBJ2-2; TRBD2 matches at 10 bases. The CDR3 extends over 16 amino acids. With V trimmed by 4 bases and J by 1 base, 3 bases remained unmatched. The CDR3 DNA follows: TGTGCCAGCAGTTCCAGGACTAGCGGGAACACCGGGGAGCTGTTTTTT. Its translation is CASSSRTSGNTGELFF.

This clonotype occurred a few times. The chain couples TRBV10-3 to TRBJ2-1; 9 nucleotides line up with TRBD2. The germline gives CDR1 ENHRY, CDR2 SYGVKD. The V segment lost 7 bases and the J segment 12 bases; nucleotides outside the gene matches: 7. The CDR3 contains 12 residues. CDR3 amino acids: CAIKASGTGQFF. The CDR3 bases are TGTGCCATCAAGGCTAGCGGGACGGGGCAGTTCTTC.

The sample holds many counts of this clonotype. The chain has TRBV2 and TRBJ1-1, with D tentatively TRBD1 (5 bases). With 7 bases removed from V and 1 base from J, the gap between germline ends came to 16 bases. Germline-derived CDR1 and CDR2 are SNHLY and FYNNEI. The CDR3 has 15 amino acids. CDR3 coding DNA: TGTGCCAGCATCATGGTCCCAGGGCCGAACACTGAAGCTTTCTTT. Its protein product is CASIMVPGPNTEAFF.

The rearrangement joins TRBV24-1 to TRBJ2-7, with D possibly being TRBD1 (6 bases). Germline-derived CDR1 and CDR2 are KGHDR and SFDVKD. Trimming took off 0 bases at V and 2 bases at J, with 19 bases between the two ends. The CDR3 loop spans 18 amino acids. The CDR3 sequence is CATSDLDCRGALTYEQYF. Written as DNA, the CDR3 is TGTGCCACCAGTGATTTGGATTGCAGGGGCGCGCTAACCTACGAGCAGTACTTC.

The chain is built from TRBV27 and TRBJ2-2; D gene uncertain. The length of the CDR3 is 11 residues. Germline-derived CDR1 and CDR2 are MNHEY and SMNVEV (reference sequence). The V gene lost 5 bases and the J gene lost 4 bases, with 2 bases spanning the gap. This chain's CDR3 is CASSPTGELFF. The DNA of the CDR3 is TGTGCCAGCAGTCCCACCGGGGAGCTGTTTTTT.

Concerning this clonotype: With a far larger clone one base away, a read error is the likely cause. V gene TRBV6-4 combines with J gene TRBJ2-1; 10 bases match TRBD2. Losses at the gene ends were 6 bases for V and 6 bases for J; bases not matched to a gene: 8. CDR3 size: 15 residues. Germline V gene data show CDR1 as MRHNA and CDR2 as SNTAGT. In DNA form, the CDR3 reads TGTGCCAGCAGCTCGCCGGGACTAGCGTCCAATGAGCAGTTCTTC. Its protein product is CASSSPGLASNEQFF.

The chain recombines TRBV6-5 with TRBJ1-2; D might be TRBD1 (5 bases). V shed 0 bases and J shed 7 bases, with 21 bases lying between them. CDR1 is MNHEY and CDR2 is SVGAGI in the germline V gene. The CDR3 is 17 amino acids. CDR3 protein: CASSYSSRGRVDSGYTF. CDR3 nucleotides: TGTGCCAGCAGTTACTCGAGTCGGGGCAGGGTGGATTCTGGCTACACCTTC.

A single count supports this clonotype. No conserved phenylalanine or tryptophan ends this CDR3, so it is likely a read error. The chain joins TRBV27 to TRBJ2-3; D gene uncertain. CDR3 size: 15 residues. CDR1 MNHEY and CDR2 SMNVEV come from the germline V gene (reference sequence). CDR3 nucleotide sequence: TGTGCCAGCATTTTATGGGGTGGAGAGCGAGATACGCAGTATCTT. Protein: CASILWGGERDTQYL.

The V gene is TRBV28, the J gene TRBJ1-3; the D gene is possibly TRBD1 (5 bases). V was trimmed by 5 bases and J by 2 bases, leaving 10 bases between them. Germline CDR1 MDHEN, CDR2 SYDVKM. CDR3 size: 14 residues. The CDR3 DNA reads as TGTGCCAGCAGTCCGGGGGGGACTGGAAACACCATATATTTT. This encodes CASSPGGTGNTIYF. The full variable domain, rest sourced from reference TRBV28 and TRBJ1-3, is DVKVTQSSRYLVKRTGEKVFLECVQDMDHENMFWYRQDPGLGLRLIYFSYDVKMKEKGDIPEGYSVSREKKERFSLILESASTNQTSMYLCASSPGGTGNTIYFGEGSWLTVV.

The chain has TRBV7-3 and TRBJ2-3; perhaps TRBD1 as D (6 bases). Trimming took 5 bases from V and 5 from J, leaving 14 bases between them. The CDR3 covers 14 residues. The germline gives CDR1 SGHTA, CDR2 FQGTGA. The DNA for the CDR3 is TGTGCCAGCAGCCAGGGGTCCCATGAAGATACGCAGTATTTT. This sequence encodes CASSQGSHEDTQYF.

The chain has TRBV11-2 and TRBJ2-7; D is uncertain. V lost 5 bases to trimming and J lost 5 bases, with 16 bases between them. This CDR3 comprises 14 residues. Germline V gives CDR1 SGHAT, CDR2 FQNNGV. The CDR3 DNA follows: TGTGCCAGCAGCCCGATGACGGTATCTAACGAGCAGTACTTC. As protein: CASSPMTVSNEQYF.

The chain combines TRBV7-8 with TRBJ2-7, with TRBD2 matching over 10 bases. The CDR3 is 16 residues long. Germline CDR1 and CDR2: SGHVS and FQNEAQ. The trim removed 5 bases at V and 2 bases at J, leaving 9 bases unmatched. The DNA for the CDR3 is TGTGCCAGCAGCGGCCTGGCTAGCGGGGGTACCTACGAGCAGTACTTC. Translation: CASSGLASGGTYEQYF.

This clonotype appeared many times. The V call is TRBV18, the J call TRBJ1-5, with 7 bases lining up with TRBD1. Germline V gene sequence: CDR1 KGHSH, CDR2 LQKENI. Trimming took 4 bases from V and 7 from J; bases not matched to a gene: 7. CDR3 length: 14 amino acids. DNA for the CDR3: TGTGCCAGCTCACAACAGGGGTCTAACCAGCCCCAGCATTTT. Its translation: CASSQQGSNQPQHF.

This chain links TRBV20-1 with TRBJ2-3; D gene unclear. CDR1 is DFQATT, CDR2 SNEGSKA, per germline (reference sequence). V lost 4 bases to trimming and J lost 2 bases, with 13 bases between them. The CDR3 runs to 14 residues. This CDR3 reads CSAMALRVTDTQYF. CDR3 in DNA: TGCAGTGCTATGGCCTTAAGAGTCACAGATACGCAGTATTTT.

By share, this clonotype ranks as medium-sized. The chain joins TRBV5-1 to TRBJ1-2; D might be TRBD1 (5 bases). Per germline, CDR1 SGHRS and CDR2 YFSETQ. The CDR3 runs to 11 residues. Trimming cost V 3 bases and J 8 bases, with 8 bases left between them. The CDR3 sequence is CASSSGLGYTF. As DNA, the CDR3 is TGCGCCAGCAGCTCAGGGTTAGGCTACACCTTC.